Shown below are 23 T cell receptor beta chains from a single sample sequenced in a study of blood T cell repertoires in COVID-19 (dated by TCRdb to 2019 to 2021). The library was generated by the immunoSEQ multiplex PCR assay. This immuneACCESS table, as held by TCRdb, lists in-frame sequences with V and J called but not all clones. Of the missing ones, under half trace to an unresolved V gene in checked studies; the others have no known cause. Here the sample has about 75,000 clones; 75% to 85% occur a single time. Roughly 5% of the sample is held by the ten biggest clonotypes. The sequenced sample was peripheral blood. Source of these receptors: an elderly woman with active or convalescent COVID-19.

The CDR3 loop reads CASGQTRNSPLHF. Here the CDR3 DNA reads TGTGCCAGCGGGCAAACCCGTAATTCACCCCTCCACTTT. The V call is TRBV3-1 (or the pseudogene TRBV3-2), the J call TRBJ1-6; D gene ambiguous. The V end lost 8 bases, the J end lost 6 bases, and 11 bases lay between the germline ends. CDR3 length: 13 residues. CDR1 is LGHDT and CDR2 is YNNKEL in the germline V gene (reference sequence).

The chain has TRBV7-9 and TRBJ2-5; 12 bases align to TRBD2. This CDR3 contains 18 residues. CDR1 is SEHNR, CDR2 FQNEAQ, per germline (reference sequence). V gave up 2 bases and J gave up 1 base; unmatched junction bases: 8. For the CDR3, the DNA is TGTGCCAGCAGCTTAAGGGGACTAGCGGGTATGGGCCAAGAGACCCAGTACTTC. As protein: CASSLRGLAGMGQETQYF.

The J gene is TRBJ1-6, the V gene TRBV4-3; maybe TRBD1 (5 bases). The CDR3 consists of 17 residues. In germline, CDR1 is LGHNA, CDR2 YSLEER. The V end was cut by 0 bases, the J end by 0 bases, with 9 bases between. DNA for the CDR3: TGCGCCAGCAGCCAAGAAACTGACAGCTCCTATAATTCACCCCTCCACTTT. Its protein product is CASSQETDSSYNSPLHF.

V usage is TRBV5-6 and J usage is TRBJ1-2, with a possible D match to TRBD1 (6 bases). V dropped 2 bases and J dropped 2 bases, with 10 bases sitting between them. The CDR3 is 14 residues long. Germline-derived CDR1 and CDR2 are SGHDT and YYEEEE. CDR3 DNA: TGTGCCAGCAGCTTAACAGGGCGAAACTATGGCTACACCTTC. Its translation: CASSLTGRNYGYTF.

This clone has at least ten counts. V is TRBV2 and J is TRBJ1-5; TRBD1 might be the D (6 bases). Per germline, CDR1 SNHLY and CDR2 FYNNEI. The CDR3 consists of 17 residues. The V end was cut by 2 bases, the J end by 3 bases, with 17 bases between. The CDR3 sequence: CASSEWAQTGINQPQHF. The CDR3 coding sequence is TGTGCCAGCAGTGAATGGGCGCAAACAGGGATCAATCAGCCCCAGCATTTT.

The chain couples TRBV2 to TRBJ2-4; 8 nucleotides match TRBD1. The trim removed 4 bases at V and 5 bases at J, leaving 16 bases unmatched. The CDR3 is made up of 18 amino acids. Per germline, CDR1 SNHLY and CDR2 FYNNEI. CDR3 nucleotide sequence: TGTGCCAGCAGTGTGGCAGGGGGCCCCTCCTCACCGCAAAACATTCAGTACTTC. It encodes CASSVAGGPSSPQNIQYF.

The chain employs TRBV7-8 and TRBJ2-7; TRBD1 matches at 9 bases. After removal of 1 base from V and 4 bases from J, the junction contained 5 bases not matched to a gene. Germline loops: CDR1 SGHVS, CDR2 FQNEAQ. The CDR3 extends over 15 amino acids. The CDR3 sequence: CASSLETGGVYEQYF. CDR3 sequence (DNA): TGTGCCAGCAGCTTAGAGACAGGGGGAGTGTACGAGCAGTACTTC.

The rearrangement joins TRBV4-1 to TRBJ1-1; unclear D gene. The germline V gene has CDR1 MGHRA and CDR2 YSYEKL. Deletions cut 0 bases from V and 5 bases from J, with 10 bases between. The CDR3 totals 14 residues. Here the CDR3 DNA reads TGCGCCAGCAGCCAAGACGAGGGAAGAACTGAAGCTTTCTTT. Its translation: CASSQDEGRTEAFF.

V and J are TRBV18 and TRBJ2-5; 11 nucleotides match TRBD2. V gave up 2 bases and J gave up 2 bases; unmatched junction bases: 4. The CDR3 sequence is 16 residues long. Germline CDR1 reads KGHSH; CDR2 reads LQKENI. CDR3 region: CASSPLGLAVQETQYF. CDR3 coding DNA: TGTGCCAGCTCACCATTGGGACTAGCGGTACAAGAGACCCAGTACTTC. Filled out from reference TRBV18 and TRBJ2-5, the complete variable domain reads NAGVMQNPRHLVRRRGQEARLRCSPMKGHSHVYWYRQLPEEGLKFMVYLQKENIIDESGMPKERFSAEFPKEGPSILRIQQVVRGDSAAYFCASSPLGLAVQETQYFGPGTRLLVL.

This rearrangement joins TRBV3-1 (or the pseudogene TRBV3-2) to TRBJ2-3; no definite D call. This CDR3 contains 14 residues. CDR1 and CDR2 from the germline V gene are LGHDT and YNNKEL (reference sequence). Trimming shortened V by 4 bases and J by 3 bases, and 11 bases separated the two germline ends. The CDR3 DNA is TGTGCCAGCAGCCTGCTGTCGACAACAGATACGCAGTATTTT. It codes for CASSLLSTTDTQYF.

The V gene is TRBV6-6, the J gene TRBJ2-3; 11 nucleotides line up with TRBD2. The CDR3 is 16 amino acids. CDR1 and CDR2 from the germline V gene are MNHNY and SVGAGI (reference sequence). The V segment lost 0 bases and the J segment 2 bases; nucleotides outside the gene matches: 1. Here the CDR3 reads CASSYSLAGDTDTQYF. The CDR3 DNA is TGTGCCAGCAGTTACTCACTAGCGGGGGACACAGATACGCAGTATTTT.

This clone showed up just once. The chain carries TRBV18 and TRBJ1-2; weak D call: TRBD1 (5 bases). CDR1 KGHSH and CDR2 LQKENI come from the germline V gene. The CDR3 contains 13 residues. V dropped 6 bases and J dropped 4 bases, with 12 bases sitting between them. This chain's CDR3 is CASSGTPGYGYTF. CDR3 DNA sequence: TGTGCCAGCTCTGGGACTCCGGGCTATGGCTACACCTTC.

The gene calls are TRBV29-1 and TRBJ1-2; 8 nucleotides line up with TRBD1. The CDR3 length is 12 residues. V trimming: 7 bases; J trimming: 6 bases; junction bases outside the gene matches: 7. In germline, CDR1 is SQVTM, CDR2 ANQGSEA. The chain's CDR3 is CSARTGRDGYTF. CDR3 DNA: TGCAGCGCTCGGACAGGGAGGGATGGCTACACCTTC.

This clone was observed a few times. V gene TRBV9 combines with J gene TRBJ1-1; 9 nucleotides agree with TRBD1. CDR3 length equals 13 residues. Germline values: CDR1 SGDLS, CDR2 YYNGEE. V was pared by 4 bases and J by 7 bases, with 5 bases of the junction left unmatched. The CDR3 DNA reads TGTGCCAGCAGCCCTACAGGGGGCCGTGAAGCTTTCTTT. Translated: CASSPTGGREAFF.

V is TRBV5-4 and J is TRBJ2-5; 11 nucleotides line up with TRBD1. The germline V gene has CDR1 SGHNT and CDR2 YYREEE (reference sequence). This CDR3 is built from 15 residues. With 4 bases clipped from V and 4 bases from J, the junction kept 6 bases outside the gene matches. This CDR3 is CASSPGTGGLETQYF. CDR3 DNA sequence: TGTGCCAGCAGCCCGGGGACAGGGGGATTAGAGACCCAGTACTTC.

The genes are TRBV19 and TRBJ2-3; a possible D gene is TRBD2 (7 bases). Germline loops: CDR1 LNHDA, CDR2 SQIVND (reference sequence). The CDR3 is made up of 14 amino acids. V was pared by 7 bases and J by 1 base, with 12 bases between. The CDR3 coding sequence is TGTGCCAGTACTGGGGGGGGCCGCACAGATACGCAGTATTTT. Translation gives CASTGGGRTDTQYF.

This clone turned up a few times. The chain uses TRBV7-2 and TRBJ2-1, with D tentatively TRBD1 (7 bases). Germline V gene lookup returns CDR1 SGHTA and CDR2 FQGNSA. The CDR3 runs to 16 residues. Deletions cut 5 bases from V and 9 bases from J, with 23 bases between. The CDR3 here is CASSPHGGQSVSEQFF. CDR3 nucleotide sequence: TGTGCCAGCAGCCCTCACGGGGGACAGAGTGTTAGTGAGCAGTTCTTC.

The chain combines TRBV7-9 with TRBJ2-5; D may be TRBD1 (6 bases). In germline, CDR1 is SEHNR, CDR2 FQNEAQ (reference sequence). This CDR3 spans 15 amino acids. The ends were cut back, 1 base at V and 5 bases at J, with 14 bases in the middle. CDR3 in amino acids: CASSLGIRDTETQYF. The DNA of the CDR3 is TGTGCCAGCAGCTTAGGGATCCGGGACACCGAGACCCAGTACTTC. Combining the CDR3 with reference TRBV7-9 and TRBJ2-5 gives the whole variable domain DTGVSQNPRHKITKRGQNVTFRCDPISEHNRLYWYRQTLGQGPEFLTYFQNEAQLEKSRLLSDRFSAERPKGSFSTLEIQRTEQGDSAMYLCASSLGIRDTETQYFGPGTRLLVL.

Only a few counts were recorded for this clone. The chain is built from TRBV19 and TRBJ1-2, with TRBD1 identical over 10 bases. From germline, CDR1 is LNHDA and CDR2 SQIVND (reference sequence). The CDR3 is 16 amino acids. Unmatched junction bases numbered 8, after V lost 0 bases and J lost 7 bases. As DNA, the CDR3 is TGTGCCAGTAGTATAGATCTGCAGACAGGGGGCCGTGGCTACACCTTC. It codes for CASSIDLQTGGRGYTF.

The rearrangement joins TRBV6-2 or TRBV6-3 to TRBJ1-5; TRBD1 matches 8 bases. This CDR3 spans 16 amino acids. Losses at the gene ends were 3 bases for V and 6 bases for J; bases not matched to a gene: 10. The germline CDR1 and CDR2 sequences are MNHEY and SVGEGT. The CDR3 nucleotides read TGTGCCAGCAGTTATTCAGGGGGCGTTGCCGGTCAGCCCCAGCATTTT. It specifies CASSYSGGVAGQPQHF.

The chain uses TRBV19 and TRBJ2-2; 11 bases align to TRBD2. Germline V gene lookup returns CDR1 LNHDA and CDR2 SQIVND (reference sequence). V gave up 7 bases and J gave up 9 bases; unmatched junction bases: 10. The CDR3 sequence is 15 residues long. The CDR3, as DNA: TGTGCCAGTATAGCGACTAGCGGGATGGCGAGGGAGCTGTTTTTT. The encoded protein is CASIATSGMARELFF. Based on the CDR3 plus reference TRBV19 and TRBJ2-2, the full variable domain is DGGITQSPKYLFRKEGQNVTLSCEQNLNHDAMYWYRQDPGQGLRLIYYSQIVNDFQKGDIAEGYSVSREKKESFPLTVTSAQKNPTAFYLCASIATSGMARELFFGEGSRLTVL.

The rearrangement uses TRBV18 and TRBJ2-3, with TRBD1 identical over 7 bases. The CDR3 is 15 amino acids. Losses at the gene ends were 2 bases for V and 4 bases for J; bases not matched to a gene: 6. Germline loops: CDR1 KGHSH, CDR2 LQKENI. Written as DNA, the CDR3 is TGTGCCAGCTCACCAATGACAGGGCCCCCAGATACGCAGTATTTT. It codes for CASSPMTGPPDTQYF. Variable domain in full (rest from reference TRBV18 and TRBJ2-3): NAGVMQNPRHLVRRRGQEARLRCSPMKGHSHVYWYRQLPEEGLKFMVYLQKENIIDESGMPKERFSAEFPKEGPSILRIQQVVRGDSAAYFCASSPMTGPPDTQYFGPGTRLTVL.

The rearrangement links TRBV9 to TRBJ2-3, with 11 bases matching TRBD2. Germline V gene data show CDR1 as SGDLS and CDR2 as YYNGEE. CDR3 length equals 17 residues. V lost 2 bases to trimming and J lost 3 bases; unmatched junction nucleotides: 8. CDR3 bases: TGTGCCAGCAGCGTGGGGACTAGCGGCTCGCCTACAGATACGCAGTATTTT. Its protein product is CASSVGTSGSPTDTQYF.